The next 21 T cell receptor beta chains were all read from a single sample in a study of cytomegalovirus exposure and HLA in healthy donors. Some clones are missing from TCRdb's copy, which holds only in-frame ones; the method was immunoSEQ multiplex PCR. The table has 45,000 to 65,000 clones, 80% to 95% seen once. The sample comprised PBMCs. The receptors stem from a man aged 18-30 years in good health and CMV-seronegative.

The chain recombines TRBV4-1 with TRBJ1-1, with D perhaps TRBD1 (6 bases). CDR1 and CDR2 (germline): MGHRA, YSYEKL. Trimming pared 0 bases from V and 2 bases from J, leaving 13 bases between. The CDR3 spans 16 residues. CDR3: CASSQDGGAGNTEAFF. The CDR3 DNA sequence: TGCGCCAGCAGCCAAGATGGGGGGGCCGGTAACACTGAAGCTTTCTTT.

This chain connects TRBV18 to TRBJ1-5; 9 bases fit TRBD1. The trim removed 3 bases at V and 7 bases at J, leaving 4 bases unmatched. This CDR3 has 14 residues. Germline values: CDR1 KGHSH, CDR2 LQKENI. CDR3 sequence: CASSPPTGGQPQHF. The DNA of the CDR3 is TGTGCCAGCTCACCCCCGACAGGGGGACAGCCCCAGCATTTT.

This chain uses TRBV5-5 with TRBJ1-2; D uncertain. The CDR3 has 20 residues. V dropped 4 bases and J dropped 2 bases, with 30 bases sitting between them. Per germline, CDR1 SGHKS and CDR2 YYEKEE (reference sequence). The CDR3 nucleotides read TGTGCCAGCAGCGATCGTATCAGATTCCCGGAGGTACCTTCCAACTATGGCTACACCTTC. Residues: CASSDRIRFPEVPSNYGYTF.

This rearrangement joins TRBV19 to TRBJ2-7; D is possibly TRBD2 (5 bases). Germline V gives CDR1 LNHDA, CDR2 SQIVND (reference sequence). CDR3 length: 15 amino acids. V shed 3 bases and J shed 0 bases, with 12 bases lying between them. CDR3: CASSIGRGSSYEQYF. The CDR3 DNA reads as TGTGCCAGTAGTATCGGACGGGGAAGCTCCTACGAGCAGTACTTC.

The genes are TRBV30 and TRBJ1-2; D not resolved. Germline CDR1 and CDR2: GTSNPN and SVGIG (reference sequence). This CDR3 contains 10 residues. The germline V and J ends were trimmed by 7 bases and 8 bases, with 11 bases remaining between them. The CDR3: CALSSGGYTF. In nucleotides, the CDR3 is TGTGCCTTATCCTCAGGAGGCTACACCTTC.

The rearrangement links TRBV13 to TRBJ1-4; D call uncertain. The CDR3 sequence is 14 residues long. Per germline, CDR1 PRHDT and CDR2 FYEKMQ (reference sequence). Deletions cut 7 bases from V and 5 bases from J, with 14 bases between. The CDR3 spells CASTLRGENEKLFF. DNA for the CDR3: TGTGCCAGCACCCTCCGGGGAGAAAATGAAAAACTGTTTTTT.

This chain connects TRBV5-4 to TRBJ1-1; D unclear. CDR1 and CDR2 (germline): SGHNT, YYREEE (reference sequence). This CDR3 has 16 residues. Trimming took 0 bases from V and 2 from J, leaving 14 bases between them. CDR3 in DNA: TGTGCCAGCAGCTTGGATGGTAATACAGCAAACACTGAAGCTTTCTTT. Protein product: CASSLDGNTANTEAFF. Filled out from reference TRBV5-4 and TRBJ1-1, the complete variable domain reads ETGVTQSPTHLIKTRGQQVTLRCSSQSGHNTVSWYQQALGQGPQFIFQYYREEENGRGNFPPRFSGLQFPNYSSELNVNALELDDSALYLCASSLDGNTANTEAFFGQGTRLTVV.

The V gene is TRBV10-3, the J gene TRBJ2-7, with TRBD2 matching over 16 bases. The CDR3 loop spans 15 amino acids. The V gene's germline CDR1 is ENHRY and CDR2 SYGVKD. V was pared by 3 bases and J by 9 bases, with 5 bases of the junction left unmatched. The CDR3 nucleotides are TGTGCCATCAGTGAAGGGACTAGCGGGAGGGCCACGCAGTACTTC. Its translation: CAISEGTSGRATQYF.

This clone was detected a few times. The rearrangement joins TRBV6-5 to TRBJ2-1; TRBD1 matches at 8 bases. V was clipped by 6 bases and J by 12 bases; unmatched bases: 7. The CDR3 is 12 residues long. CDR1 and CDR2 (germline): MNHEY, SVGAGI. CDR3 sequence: CASRGDRGGQFF. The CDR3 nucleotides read TGTGCCAGCAGAGGTGACAGGGGTGGGCAGTTCTTC.

In DNA, the CDR3 is TGTGCCAGCAGCACCCGCACAGGGGACCCCTATGGCTACACCTTC. It specifies CASSTRTGDPYGYTF. This chain connects TRBV9 to TRBJ1-2; the match to TRBD1 covers 7 bases. This CDR3 has 15 amino acids. V shed 4 bases and J 4 bases; nucleotides not matched to a gene: 10. In germline, CDR1 is SGDLS, CDR2 YYNGEE.

The CDR3 bases are TGTGCCAGCAGTGTAAGGAAGTGGGAGGGAGGGGACACCGGGGAGCTGTTTTTT. The encoded protein is CASSVRKWEGGDTGELFF. The rearrangement links TRBV6-1 to TRBJ2-2, with 7 bases fitting TRBD2. Germline CDR1 is MNHNS and CDR2 is SASEGT. This CDR3 has 18 amino acids. V lost 4 bases to trimming and J lost 3 bases; unmatched junction nucleotides: 14.

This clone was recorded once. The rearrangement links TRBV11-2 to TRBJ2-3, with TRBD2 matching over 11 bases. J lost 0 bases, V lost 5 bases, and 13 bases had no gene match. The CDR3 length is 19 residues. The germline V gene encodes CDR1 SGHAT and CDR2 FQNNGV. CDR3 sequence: CASSIGVAGGRRSTDTQYF. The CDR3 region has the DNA TGTGCCAGCAGCATAGGGGTAGCGGGAGGGAGAAGGAGCACAGATACGCAGTATTTT.

DNA of the CDR3: TGCAGCGTGACGGGAACCAACTACGAGCAGTACTTC. Protein sequence: CSVTGTNYEQYF. The V call is TRBV29-1, the J call TRBJ2-7; possible D gene TRBD2, 5 bases. The CDR3 contains 12 residues. Trimming removed 6 bases at V and 3 bases at J, with 12 bases between. Germline CDR1 is SQVTM and CDR2 is ANQGSEA.

The CDR3: CATSRDGTGVSTEAFF. CDR3 coding DNA: TGTGCCACCAGCAGAGATGGTACAGGGGTGAGCACTGAAGCTTTCTTT. V and J are TRBV15 and TRBJ1-1; 7 positions match TRBD1. The CDR3 has 16 amino acids. The V gene end was trimmed by 0 bases and the J gene end by 4 bases; junction bases not matched to a gene: 8. Germline V gene lookup returns CDR1 LNHNV and CDR2 YYDKDF (reference sequence).

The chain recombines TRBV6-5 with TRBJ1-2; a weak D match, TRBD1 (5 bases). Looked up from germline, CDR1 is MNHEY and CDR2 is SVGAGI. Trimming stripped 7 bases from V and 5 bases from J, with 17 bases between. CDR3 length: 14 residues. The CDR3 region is CASKGPGFSYGYTF. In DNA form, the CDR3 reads TGTGCCAGCAAGGGTCCAGGGTTCTCATATGGCTACACCTTC.

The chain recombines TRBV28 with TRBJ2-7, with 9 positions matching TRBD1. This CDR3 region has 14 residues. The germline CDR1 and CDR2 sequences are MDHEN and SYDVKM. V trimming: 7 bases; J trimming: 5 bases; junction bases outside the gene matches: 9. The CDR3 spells CASTQQGARDEQYF. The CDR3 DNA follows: TGTGCCAGCACCCAACAGGGGGCGCGAGACGAGCAGTACTTC.

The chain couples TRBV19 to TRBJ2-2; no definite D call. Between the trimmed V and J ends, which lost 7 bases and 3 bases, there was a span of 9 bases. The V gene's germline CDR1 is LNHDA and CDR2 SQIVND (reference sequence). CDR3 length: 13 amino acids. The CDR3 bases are TGTGCCAGTACCCGAGGTTACACCGGGGAGCTGTTTTTT. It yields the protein CASTRGYTGELFF.

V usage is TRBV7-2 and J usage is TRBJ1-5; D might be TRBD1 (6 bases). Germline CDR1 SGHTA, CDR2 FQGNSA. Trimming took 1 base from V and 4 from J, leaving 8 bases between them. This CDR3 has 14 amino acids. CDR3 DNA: TGTGCCAGCAGCTTAGGTCAGGGGAATCAGCCCCAGCATTTT. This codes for CASSLGQGNQPQHF.

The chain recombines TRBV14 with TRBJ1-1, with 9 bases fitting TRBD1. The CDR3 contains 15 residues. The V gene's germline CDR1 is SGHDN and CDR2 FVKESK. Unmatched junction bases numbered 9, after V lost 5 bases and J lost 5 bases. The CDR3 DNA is TGTGCCAGCAGCTTAACTGGGACAGGGTTTACTGAAGCTTTCTTT. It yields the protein CASSLTGTGFTEAFF.

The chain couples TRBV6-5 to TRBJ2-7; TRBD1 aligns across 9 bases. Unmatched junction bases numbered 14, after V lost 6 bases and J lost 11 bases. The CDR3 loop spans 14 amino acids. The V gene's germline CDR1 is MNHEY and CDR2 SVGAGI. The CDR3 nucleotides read TGTGCCAGCAGGCAGTCCGGGACAGGGAAACACGAGTACTTC. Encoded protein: CASRQSGTGKHEYF.

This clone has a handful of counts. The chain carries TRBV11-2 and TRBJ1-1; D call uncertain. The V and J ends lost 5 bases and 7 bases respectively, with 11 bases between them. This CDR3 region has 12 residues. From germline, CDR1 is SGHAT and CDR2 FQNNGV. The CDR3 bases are TGTGCCAGCAGCCTACAGATTAATGAAGCTTTCTTT. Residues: CASSLQINEAFF.